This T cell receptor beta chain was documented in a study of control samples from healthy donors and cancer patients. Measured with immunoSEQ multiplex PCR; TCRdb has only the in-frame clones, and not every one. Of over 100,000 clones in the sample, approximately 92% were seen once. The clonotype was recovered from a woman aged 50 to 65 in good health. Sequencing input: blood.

For the CDR3, the DNA is TGTGCCAGCAGCCGCGAGGGGATTAACACCGGGGAGCTGTTTTTT. It encodes CASSREGINTGELFF. The rearrangement uses TRBV5-4 and TRBJ2-2; D assignment may be TRBD1 or TRBD2 (5 bases each). The CDR3 is 15 residues long. Germline values: CDR1 SGHNT, CDR2 YYREEE (reference sequence). The V gene lost 4 bases and the J gene lost 2 bases, with 12 bases spanning the gap.